Each of the 7 T cell receptor beta chains below was sequenced from the same sample in a study of T cell changes during pregnancy in multiple sclerosis. Only in-frame clones appear in the TCRdb table, and some are missing; sequencing was by immunoSEQ multiplex PCR. This sample has about 97,000 clones, with roughly nine tenths found just once. The source material was peripheral blood, sampled in the second trimester of pregnancy. The receptors were sampled from a female donor in good health, enrolled as a control in a pregnancy study.

The chain recombines TRBV2 with TRBJ1-1; a possible D gene is TRBD1 (6 bases). The CDR3 extends over 13 amino acids. Germline V lookup: CDR1 SNHLY, CDR2 FYNNEI. V dropped 6 bases and J dropped 4 bases, with 12 bases sitting between them. CDR3 residues: CASRPGVGTEAFF. The CDR3 DNA follows: TGTGCCAGCAGGCCAGGGGTGGGCACTGAAGCTTTCTTT.

V usage is TRBV10-2 and J usage is TRBJ2-7; D is perhaps TRBD2 (7 bases). The CDR3 is made up of 17 amino acids. Trimming removed 6 bases at V and 7 bases at J, with 28 bases between. Germline lookup yields CDR1 WSHSY and CDR2 SAAADI. CDR3 residues: CASRRGGRGLGVGEQYF. The CDR3 DNA is TGCGCCAGCAGGAGGGGGGGTCGTGGGCTAGGGGTAGGGGAGCAGTACTTC.

The V call is TRBV28, the J call TRBJ1-2; TRBD1 aligns across 10 bases. V was pared by 4 bases and J by 6 bases, with 8 bases of the junction left unmatched. The CDR3 extends over 15 amino acids. Germline V gene sequence: CDR1 MDHEN, CDR2 SYDVKM. This chain's CDR3 is CASSSWTGGVHGYTF. CDR3 nucleotide sequence: TGTGCCAGCAGTTCTTGGACAGGGGGAGTCCATGGCTACACCTTC.

The J gene is TRBJ1-5, the V gene TRBV2; 11 positions match TRBD1. Trimming cost V 6 bases and J 5 bases; bases outside gene matches: 6. CDR1 SNHLY and CDR2 FYNNEI come from the germline V gene. The length of the CDR3 is 15 residues. In DNA form, the CDR3 reads TGTGCCAGCAGGCTGGACAGGGGGCTTTATCAGCCCCAGCATTTT. Residues: CASRLDRGLYQPQHF. The complete variable domain, with remaining parts taken from reference TRBV2 and TRBJ1-5, reads EPEVTQTPSHQVTQMGQEVILRCVPISNHLYFYWYRQILGQKVEFLVSFYNNEISEKSEIFDDQFSVERPDGSNFTLKIRSTKLEDSAMYFCASRLDRGLYQPQHFGDGTRLSIL.

The V gene is TRBV4-3, the J gene TRBJ2-7; D is undetermined. Germline V gives CDR1 LGHNA, CDR2 YSLEER. The CDR3 covers 13 residues. V lost 6 bases, J lost 2 bases, and 11 bases lay in between. The CDR3 region has the DNA TGCGCCAGCAGTCCACGGGTCACCTACGAGCAGTACTTC. Protein: CASSPRVTYEQYF.

Regarding this clone: At one end the junction does not follow the germline gene, possibly because of a read error. The chain uses TRBV6-1 and TRBJ2-3; D is ambiguous. This CDR3 has 14 residues. Germline V gene data show CDR1 as MNHNS and CDR2 as SASEGT. This chain's CDR3 is CASREGGRALGQYF. In nucleotides, the CDR3 is TGTGCCAGCAGGGAAGGCGGCCGAGCCTTGGGGCAGTATTTT.

The chain couples TRBV5-1 to TRBJ1-6; 9 positions match TRBD1. The CDR3 runs to 19 residues. CDR1 is SGHRS, CDR2 YFSETQ, per germline. V lost 0 bases, J lost 6 bases, and 13 bases stayed unmatched. DNA for the CDR3: TGCGCCAGCAGCTTGGCCGGGACAGGGACCCAAGTTGGTAATTCACCCCTCCACTTT. Translated: CASSLAGTGTQVGNSPLHF.